This TCR beta chain stems from a study of regulatory T cells in long-lasting Graves disease. This clonotype was picked up many times. Its matching antigen is unknown. In building TCR beta libraries, iRepertoire HTBI primers were used together with Arm-PCR of CDR3 regions. One entry per CDR3 protein, called by TCRdb with MiXCR from the multiplex PCR reads. The repertoire holds 500,000 or so distinct CDR3 sequences, with 14% as singletons. The time point denotes: newly diagnosed GD, antithyroid drugs for less than 3 months. Scientists built the TCR library using RNA that was extracted from PBMCs. Deletions cut 3 bases from V and 5 bases from J, with 19 bases between. Germline values: CDR1 KGHSH, CDR2 LQKENI. There are 16 residues in the CDR3. General study findings and limits: There was favoring of TRBV28, TRBJ1-2 and TRBJ2-5 in persistent disease.

This sample was also put to use in a study of T cells in Graves' hyperthyroidism and ophthalmopathy. This second report adds: Blood also carried most thyroid clonotypes expanded above 0.001.

The source was peripheral blood mononuclear cells (PBMCs), collected at new diagnosis, from a patient treated with antithyroid drugs. This TCR was recovered from a woman in her fifties or sixties with Graves disease. V and J are TRBV18 and TRBJ1-2, with a weak D call TRBD1 (5 bases). The CDR3 DNA sequence: TGTGCCAGCTCACCCGGGGATCGAGTTGACAGTTATGGCTACACCTTC. This translates into CASSPGDRVDSYGYTF.